This T cell receptor beta chain was identified during a study of blood T cell repertoires in COVID-19. Study details: Researchers got acute and convalescent COVID-19 samples from the United States, Italy and Spain. In each case, the material was cDNA or gDNA derived from T cells, B-cell-depleted T cells, or PBMCs.

Those enrolled in Seattle joined during active infection and were followed longitudinally afterward. Germline V gives CDR1 SQVTM, CDR2 ANQGSEA. The CDR3 has 14 residues. After removal of 2 bases from V and 7 bases from J, the junction contained 9 bases not matched to a gene. Assay used: immunoSEQ multiplex PCR; TCRdb lists only in-frame clones, some missing. The sample lists approximately 160,000 clones, around 84% seen once, with under 0.7% in the top ten. The genes are TRBV29-1 and TRBJ1-1, with TRBD1 matching over 8 bases. This TCR was recovered from a man aged 60-69 years with COVID-19, enrolled during active disease. Sequencing input: peripheral blood. The CDR3 reads CSVERQGMRVEAFF. CDR3 nucleotides: TGCAGCGTTGAAAGACAGGGGATGAGGGTTGAAGCTTTCTTT.